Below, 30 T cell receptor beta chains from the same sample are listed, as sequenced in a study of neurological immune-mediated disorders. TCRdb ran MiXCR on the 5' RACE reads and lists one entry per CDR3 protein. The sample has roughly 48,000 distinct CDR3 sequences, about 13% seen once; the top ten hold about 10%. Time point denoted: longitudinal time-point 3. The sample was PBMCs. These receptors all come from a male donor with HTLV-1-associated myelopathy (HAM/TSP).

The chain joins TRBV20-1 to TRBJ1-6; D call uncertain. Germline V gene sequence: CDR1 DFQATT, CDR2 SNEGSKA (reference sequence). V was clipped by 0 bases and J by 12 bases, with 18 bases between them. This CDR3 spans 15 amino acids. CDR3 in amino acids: CSARDETSYNLPLHF. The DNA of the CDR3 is TGCAGTGCTAGAGACGAAACCTCCTATAATCTACCCCTCCACTTT.

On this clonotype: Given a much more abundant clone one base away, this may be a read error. DNA of the CDR3: TGTGCTAGCACCTCCGGGCCTGTAAACACCATATATTTT. Amino acids: CASTSGPVNTIYF. The chain carries TRBV7-7 and TRBJ1-3, with D uncertain. Germline assignment: CDR1 SSHAT and CDR2 FNYEAQ (reference sequence). The CDR3 is 13 residues long.

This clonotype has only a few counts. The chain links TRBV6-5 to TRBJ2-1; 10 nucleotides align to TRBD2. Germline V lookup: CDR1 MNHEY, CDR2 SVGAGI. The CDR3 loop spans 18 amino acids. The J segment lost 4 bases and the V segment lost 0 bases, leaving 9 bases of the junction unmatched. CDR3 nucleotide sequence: TGTGCCAGCAGTTACTCGATTAGCGGGGGGACGGGTTACAATGAGCAGTTCTTC. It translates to CASSYSISGGTGYNEQFF.

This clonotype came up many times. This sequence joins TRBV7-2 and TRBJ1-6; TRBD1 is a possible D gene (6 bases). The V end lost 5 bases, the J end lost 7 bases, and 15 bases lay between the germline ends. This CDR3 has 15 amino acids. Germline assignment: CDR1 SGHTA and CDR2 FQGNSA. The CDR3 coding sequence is TGTGCCAGCAGCCCAGGTCGGACAGAGAATTCACCCCTCCACTTT. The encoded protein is CASSPGRTENSPLHF.

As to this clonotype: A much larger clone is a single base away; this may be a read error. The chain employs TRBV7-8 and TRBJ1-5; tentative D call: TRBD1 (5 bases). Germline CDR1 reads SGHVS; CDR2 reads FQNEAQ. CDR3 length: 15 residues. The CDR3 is CARSLWGESNQPQHF. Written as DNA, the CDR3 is TGTGCCAGAAGCTTATGGGGGGAAAGCAATCAGCCCCAGCATTTT.

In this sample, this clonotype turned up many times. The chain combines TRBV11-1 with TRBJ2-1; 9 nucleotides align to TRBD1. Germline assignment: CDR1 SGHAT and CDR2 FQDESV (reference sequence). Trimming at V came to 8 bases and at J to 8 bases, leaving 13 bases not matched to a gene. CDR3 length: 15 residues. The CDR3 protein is CASRPTDRGTDEQFF. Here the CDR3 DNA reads TGTGCCAGCCGTCCCACCGACAGGGGGACCGATGAGCAGTTCTTC.

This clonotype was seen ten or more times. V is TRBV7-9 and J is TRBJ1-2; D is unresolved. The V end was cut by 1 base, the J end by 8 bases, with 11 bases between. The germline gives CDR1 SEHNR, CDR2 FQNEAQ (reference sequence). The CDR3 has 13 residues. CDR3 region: CASSLESYGGYTF. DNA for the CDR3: TGTGCCAGCAGCTTAGAATCATACGGAGGCTACACCTTC.

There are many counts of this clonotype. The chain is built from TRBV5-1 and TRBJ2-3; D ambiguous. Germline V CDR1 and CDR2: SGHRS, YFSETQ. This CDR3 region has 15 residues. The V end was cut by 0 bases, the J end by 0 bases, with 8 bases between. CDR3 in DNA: TGCGCCAGCAGCTTGGTCGGCGGTAGCACAGATACGCAGTATTTT. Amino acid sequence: CASSLVGGSTDTQYF.

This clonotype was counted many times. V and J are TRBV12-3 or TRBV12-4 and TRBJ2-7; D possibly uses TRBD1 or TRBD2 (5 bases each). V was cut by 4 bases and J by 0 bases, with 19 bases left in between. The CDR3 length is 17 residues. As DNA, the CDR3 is TGTGCCAGCAGTTCGCCCTTGGGACGGGAAAGCTCCTACGAGCAGTACTTC. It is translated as CASSSPLGRESSYEQYF.

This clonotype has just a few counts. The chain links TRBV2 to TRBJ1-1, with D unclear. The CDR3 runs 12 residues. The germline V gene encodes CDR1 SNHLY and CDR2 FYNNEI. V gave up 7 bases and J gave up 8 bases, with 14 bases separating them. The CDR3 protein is CASTQPTLEAFF. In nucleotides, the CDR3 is TGTGCCAGCACACAACCTACACTGGAAGCTTTCTTT.

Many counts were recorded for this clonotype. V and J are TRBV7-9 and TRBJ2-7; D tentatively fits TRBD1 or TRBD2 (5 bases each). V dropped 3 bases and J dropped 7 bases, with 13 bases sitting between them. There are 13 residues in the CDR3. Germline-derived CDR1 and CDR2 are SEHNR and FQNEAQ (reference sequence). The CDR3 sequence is CASSLGRSGEQYF. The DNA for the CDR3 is TGTGCCAGCAGCTTGGGACGGTCGGGAGAGCAGTACTTC.

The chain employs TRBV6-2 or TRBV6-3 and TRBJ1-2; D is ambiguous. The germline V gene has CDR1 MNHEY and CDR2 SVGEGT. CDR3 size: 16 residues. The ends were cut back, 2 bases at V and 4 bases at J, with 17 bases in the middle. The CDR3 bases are TGTGCCAGCAGTTACGCCCTTCGGCGGGCGGGCTATGGCTACACCTTC. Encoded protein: CASSYALRRAGYGYTF.

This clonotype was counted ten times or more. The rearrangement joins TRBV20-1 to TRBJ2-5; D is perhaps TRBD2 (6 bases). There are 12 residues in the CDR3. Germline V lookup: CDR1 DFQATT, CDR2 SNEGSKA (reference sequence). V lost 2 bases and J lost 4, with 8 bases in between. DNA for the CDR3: TGCAGTGCTAGAACGCGGGGAGAGACCCAGTACTTC. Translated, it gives CSARTRGETQYF.

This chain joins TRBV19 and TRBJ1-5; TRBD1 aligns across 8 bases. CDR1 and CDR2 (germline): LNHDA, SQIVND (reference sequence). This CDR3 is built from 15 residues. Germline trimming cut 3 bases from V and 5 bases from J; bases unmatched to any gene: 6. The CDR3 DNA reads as TGTGCCAGTAGTATGGGAGGACAGGGCGATCAGCCCCAGCATTTT. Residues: CASSMGGQGDQPQHF.

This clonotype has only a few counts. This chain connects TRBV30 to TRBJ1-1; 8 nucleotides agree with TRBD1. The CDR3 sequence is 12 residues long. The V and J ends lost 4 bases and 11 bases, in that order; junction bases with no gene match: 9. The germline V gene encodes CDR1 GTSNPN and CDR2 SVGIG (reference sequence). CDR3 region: CAWNPGGVNAFF. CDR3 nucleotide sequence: TGTGCCTGGAACCCAGGGGGCGTGAATGCTTTCTTT.

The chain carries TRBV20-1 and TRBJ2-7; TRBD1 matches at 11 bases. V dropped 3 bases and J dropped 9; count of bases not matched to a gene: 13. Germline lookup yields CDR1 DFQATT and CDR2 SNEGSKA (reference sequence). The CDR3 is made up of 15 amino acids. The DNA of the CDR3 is TGCAGTGCTAGCCATGGACAGGGGGCATCGGGCGTGCAGTACTTC. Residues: CSASHGQGASGVQYF.

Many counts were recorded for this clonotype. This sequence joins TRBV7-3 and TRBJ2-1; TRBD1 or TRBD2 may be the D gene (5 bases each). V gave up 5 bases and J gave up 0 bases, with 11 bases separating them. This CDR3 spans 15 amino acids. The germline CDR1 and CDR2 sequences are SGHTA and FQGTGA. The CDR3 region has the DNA TGTGCCAGCAGCCGAGGGGAAAGCTCCTACAATGAGCAGTTCTTC. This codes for CASSRGESSYNEQFF.

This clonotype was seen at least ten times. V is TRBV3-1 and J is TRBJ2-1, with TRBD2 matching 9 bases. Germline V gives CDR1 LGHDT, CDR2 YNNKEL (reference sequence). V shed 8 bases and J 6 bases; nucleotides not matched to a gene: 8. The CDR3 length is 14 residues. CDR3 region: CASLATSGPNEQFF. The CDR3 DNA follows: TGTGCCAGCTTGGCGACTAGCGGCCCCAATGAGCAGTTCTTC.

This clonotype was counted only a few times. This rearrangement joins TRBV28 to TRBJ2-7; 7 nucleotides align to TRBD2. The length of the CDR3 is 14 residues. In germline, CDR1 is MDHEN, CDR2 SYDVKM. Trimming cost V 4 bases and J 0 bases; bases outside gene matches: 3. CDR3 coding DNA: TGTGCCAGCAGTTACGGGGGGACCTCCTACGAGCAGTACTTC. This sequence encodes CASSYGGTSYEQYF.

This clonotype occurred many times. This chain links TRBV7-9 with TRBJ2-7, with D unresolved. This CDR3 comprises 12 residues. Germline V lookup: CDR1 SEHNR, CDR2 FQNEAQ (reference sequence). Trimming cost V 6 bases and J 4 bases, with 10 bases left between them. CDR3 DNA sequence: TGTGCCAGCAGTCAATTGGGGTACGAGCAGTACTTC. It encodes CASSQLGYEQYF.

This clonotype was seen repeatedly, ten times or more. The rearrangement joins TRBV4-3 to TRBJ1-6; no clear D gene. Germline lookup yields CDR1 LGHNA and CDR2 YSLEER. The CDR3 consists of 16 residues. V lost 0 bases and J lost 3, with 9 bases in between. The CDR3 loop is CASSQEILGYNSPLHF. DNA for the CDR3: TGCGCCAGCAGCCAAGAAATCTTGGGCTATAATTCACCCCTCCACTTT.

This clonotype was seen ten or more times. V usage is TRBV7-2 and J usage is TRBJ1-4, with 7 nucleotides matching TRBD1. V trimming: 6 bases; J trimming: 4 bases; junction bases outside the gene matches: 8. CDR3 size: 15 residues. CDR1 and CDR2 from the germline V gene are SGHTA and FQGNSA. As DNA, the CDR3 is TGTGCCAGCAGTTCCGACGGGACAGATAATGAAAAACTGTTTTTT. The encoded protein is CASSSDGTDNEKLFF.

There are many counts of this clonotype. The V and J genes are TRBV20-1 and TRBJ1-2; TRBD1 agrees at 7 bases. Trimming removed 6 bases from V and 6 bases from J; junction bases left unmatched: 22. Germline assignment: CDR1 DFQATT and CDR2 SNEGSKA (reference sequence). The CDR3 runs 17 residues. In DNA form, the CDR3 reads TGCAGTGCCCCCACCTTGAGGGGGCGCGGCATATATGATGGCTACACCTTC. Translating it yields CSAPTLRGRGIYDGYTF.

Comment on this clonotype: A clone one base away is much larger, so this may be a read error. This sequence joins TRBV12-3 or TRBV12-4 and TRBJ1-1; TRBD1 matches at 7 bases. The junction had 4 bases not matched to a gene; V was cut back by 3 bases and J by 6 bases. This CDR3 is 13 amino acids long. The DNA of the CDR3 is TGTGCCAGCAGTTTTACAGGGGTCGCTGAAGCTTTCTTT. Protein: CASSFTGVAEAFF.

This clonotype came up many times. CDR3 DNA: TGCGCCAGCAGCTTTGAGAGGGGAAGGCAGTTCTTC. Translating gives CASSFERGRQFF. The chain has TRBV5-1 and TRBJ2-1; D could derive from TRBD1 or TRBD2 (5 bases each). Germline-derived CDR1 and CDR2 are SGHRS and YFSETQ. The CDR3 runs 12 residues. The V and J ends lost 2 bases and 12 bases respectively, with 12 bases between them.

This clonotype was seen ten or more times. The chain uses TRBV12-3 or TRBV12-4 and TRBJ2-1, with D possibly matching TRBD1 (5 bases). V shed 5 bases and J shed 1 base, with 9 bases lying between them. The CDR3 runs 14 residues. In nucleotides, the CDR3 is TGTGCCAGCAGTCGGGCAGGGTCCTACAATGAGCAGTTCTTC. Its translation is CASSRAGSYNEQFF.

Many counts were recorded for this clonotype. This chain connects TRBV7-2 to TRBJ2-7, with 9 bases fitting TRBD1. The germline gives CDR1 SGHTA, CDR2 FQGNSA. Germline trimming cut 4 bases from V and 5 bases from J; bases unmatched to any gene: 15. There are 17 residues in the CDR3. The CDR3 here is CASSSQIGGTGLHEQYF. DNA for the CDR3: TGTGCCAGCAGCTCCCAGATAGGCGGGACAGGGTTACACGAGCAGTACTTC.

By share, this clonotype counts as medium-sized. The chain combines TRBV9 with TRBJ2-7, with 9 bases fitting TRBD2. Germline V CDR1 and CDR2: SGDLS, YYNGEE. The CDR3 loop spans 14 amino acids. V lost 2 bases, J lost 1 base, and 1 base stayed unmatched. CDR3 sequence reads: CASSVLAGSYEQYF. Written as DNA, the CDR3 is TGTGCCAGCAGCGTTCTAGCGGGGTCCTACGAGCAGTACTTC.

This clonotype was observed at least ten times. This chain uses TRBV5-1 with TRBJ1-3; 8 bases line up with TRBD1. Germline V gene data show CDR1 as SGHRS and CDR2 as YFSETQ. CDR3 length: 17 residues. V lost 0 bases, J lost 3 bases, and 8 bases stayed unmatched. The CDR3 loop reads CASSLGGQGAIGNTIYF. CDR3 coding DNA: TGCGCCAGCAGCTTGGGCGGCCAGGGGGCAATTGGAAACACCATATATTTT.

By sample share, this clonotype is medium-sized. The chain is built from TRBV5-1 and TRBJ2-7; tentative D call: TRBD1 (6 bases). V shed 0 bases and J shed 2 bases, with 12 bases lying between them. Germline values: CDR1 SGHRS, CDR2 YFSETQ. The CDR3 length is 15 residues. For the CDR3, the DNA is TGCGCCAGCAGCTTGGAGACAGGCGCTACCTACGAGCAGTACTTC. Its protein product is CASSLETGATYEQYF.